This T cell receptor beta chain stems from a study of human T cells and chemical hapten exposure (dated by TCRdb to the early 2020s). Broadly, across the study: For sensitization, 2% DPC in acetone was applied to a 2 cm by 2 cm area of upper inner arm skin. Both TCR alpha and TCR beta chains were sequenced from each blood RNA sample. Most of the patients in the cohort were female, and the cohort covered alopecia areata with under or over 50% scalp involvement, alopecia totalis and alopecia universalis. This study followed changes in the peripheral blood TCR repertoire in vivo during primary and secondary sensitization of alopecia patients to the hapten diphenylcyclopropenone (DPC). For TCR sequencing, blood came from approximately 29 alopecia patients at anywhere from one to four time points (pre-sensitization, 2, 6 and 24 weeks). Throughout the approximately 24-week study period, patients were also given weekly therapeutic DPC doses on the scalp. Libraries were pooled for sequencing, and variation in per-sample TCR yields was attributed mainly to small differences in library volumes within the pool. Blood samples were taken from patients before sensitization (week 0) and at 2, 6 and about 24 weeks after DPC sensitization. Patch testing on the upper back used Finn chambers containing 0.01% DPC, with scoring done after 6 days according to International Contact Dermatitis Research Group standards. Paper-wide results and their limitations: Because every patient had alopecia, a presumed autoimmune disease, the patients' immune response might differ from that of healthy individuals. Significantly more large CDR3 similarity clusters were formed by expanded TCRs than by pre-sensitization or healthy control sets, consistent with antigen-driven responses. Patch test score was positively correlated with the number of PT1 expanded TCRs, with significance at thresholds 8, 16 and 32 but not at 4. DPC sensitization did not change the number of TCRs with a frequency above 1 in 1000, and there was no evidence of changes in global repertoire structure. Repeated subsampling changed both the strength of the expansion versus patch-test correlation and the threshold at which that correlation became significant.

Explained via the paper, the time point label denotes: pre-sensitization, week 0. Read against the paper, the sample's treatment or condition label means: therapeutic diphenylcyclopropenone sensitization with weekly scalp DPC. Total RNA was isolated from unfractionated whole blood collected in Tempus Blood RNA tubes. At each patch-test visit, blood was drawn before the patch test was applied. Patients were eligible if aged 18 to 70, diagnosed with alopecia and judged suitable for DPC therapy, and pregnant patients were excluded. The CDR3 numbers 13 residues from cysteine through phenylalanine. Here the CDR3 DNA is all that survives: 39 bases in frame from base 1. The trim is 5 bases for V and 4 bases for J, with a gap of 9 bases between the germline ends. The CDR1 and CDR2 encoded by the germline V gene are SGHTA and FQGNSA. Library preparation used RACE. Sequenced on a NextSeq 500. During library preparation, unique molecular identifiers were attached to individual cDNA molecules so that TCRs could be counted quantitatively and reproducibly. The study's own analysis went as follows. Samples had a median of approximately 96,000 TCRs, with a range from about 23,224 to 750,000. The Decombinator software suite was used to annotate V, J and CDR3 in the TCR reads. For the PS versus PT1 abundance plots, all samples were subsampled to the same number of TCRs (28,000). TCRs were defined as expanded if absent before sensitization and observed at least eight times at the 2-week time point. TCRdb handled the public reads itself, with Q25 trimming in fastp and clone calling in MiXCR, and kept productive beta chains. Identical CDR3 protein sequences are pooled into one entry, listed with their most common genes and DNA. In this record, the V and J calls reflect TCRdb's handling and not the investigators' own analysis. The sample table records tens of thousands of distinct CDR3 sequences; approximately 9.7% of these occur just once. Approximately 9.7% of the sample lies in the top ten.

This clonotype has a handful of counts. It has no known antigen specificity. Per-base qualities were not stored, and no clone one base away is much larger. This sample comprised whole blood, obtained in connection with sensitization to the hapten diphenylcyclopropenone (DPC). The rearrangement combines TRBV7-2 with TRBJ1-5; TRBD1 might be the D gene, on 5 matching bases. The TCR comes from a young woman with alopecia areata. Some clones in this sample may be carry-over from other donors' samples. CDR3 loop: CASSRQTNQPQHF. At the DNA level, the sequence is TGTGCCAGCAGCCGACAGACTAATCAGCCCCAGCATTTT.